This is a list of T cell receptor beta chains from one sample in a study of graft-versus-host responses after intestinal transplantation. TCRdb's copy holds only in-frame clones and misses some; the assay was immunoSEQ multiplex PCR. The data contain tens of thousands of clones, 85% to 95% of them singletons. No antigen has been assigned to these receptors. The sample was unstimulated CD8+ T cells sorted from spleen or lymph node cells, taken before transplant. All receptors derive from a human donor who was the organ donor for an intestinal transplant. CDR3s include the opening cysteine and the closing phenylalanine or tryptophan. Each record gives: CDR3 length, V gene, D gene, J gene, CDR3 protein. The D gene is left open where the match is weak.

>17|TRBV28|TRBD1|TRBJ2-3
CASSLGQPGQVTDTQYF
>13|TRBV28|.|TRBJ2-5
CASSFGQWETQYF
>14|TRBV7-9|.|TRBJ2-5
CASRPEGLQETQYF
>14|TRBV18|.|TRBJ2-2
CASSPTGYTGELFF
>15|TRBV27|.|TRBJ1-3
CASSLSWGAGNTIYF
>16|TRBV7-2|TRBD1|TRBJ1-2
CASSLWPGTESYGYTF
>14|TRBV25-1|.|TRBJ2-1
CASSDLAKGNEQFF
>14|TRBV7-6|.|TRBJ2-3
CASSSFAGTDTQYF
>14|TRBV5-1|.|TRBJ2-1
CASSLGGSQNEQFF
>14|TRBV11-3|.|TRBJ2-1
CASSLGEGNNEQFF
>15|TRBV27|TRBD1|TRBJ2-7
CASSLSGQGLGEQYF
>15|TRBV5-4|TRBD2|TRBJ2-1
CASSLLAEDYNEGFF
>15|TRBV9|TRBD2|TRBJ2-1
CASSDSGSGYNEQFF
>16|TRBV27|TRBD1|TRBJ2-5
CASTSRGDRYQETQYF
>15|TRBV7-6|TRBD2|TRBJ2-3
CASSSLAGSTDTQYF
>15|TRBV28|.|TRBJ2-1
CASSPGQQVGNEQFF
>17|TRBV4-1|TRBD2|TRBJ2-3
CASSQATGGLGADTQYF
>12|TRBV28|.|TRBJ2-7
CASSLLSYEQYF
>14|TRBV6-5|TRBD2|TRBJ2-3
CASSWTSGRDTQYF
>15|TRBV14|.|TRBJ2-3
CASSQGEGATDTQYF
>15|TRBV27|.|TRBJ1-5
CASITSRGSNQPQHF
>16|TRBV5-8|TRBD1|TRBJ2-7
CASSLYPGTGGYEQYF
>13|TRBV28|.|TRBJ1-5
CASSLSGEQPQHF
>12|TRBV7-6|.|TRBJ2-7
CASSTVSYEQYF
>16|TRBV6-1|.|TRBJ2-7
CASSGTPPGQTYEQYF
>13|TRBV6-5|.|TRBJ2-5
CASSYGVQETQYF
>15|TRBV10-3|.|TRBJ2-3
CAISDPPSRTYTQYF
>15|TRBV6-5|TRBD1|TRBJ2-2
CASSTGQGYTGELFF
>19|TRBV10-3|TRBD2|TRBJ2-3
CAISSWGGLAGTWGDTQYF
>14|TRBV27|.|TRBJ2-1
CASSLGDLGNEQFF
>15|TRBV12-5|.|TRBJ1-1
CASGFVGLMNTEAFF
>13|TRBV4-1|TRBD1|TRBJ1-1
CASSQGENTEAFF
>13|TRBV7-8|TRBD1|TRBJ2-2
CANPEGATGELFF
>11|TRBV27|.|TRBJ2-7
CASSAPYEQYF
>13|TRBV6-5|.|TRBJ1-6
CASSPGYNSPLHF
>16|TRBV4-1|TRBD2|TRBJ2-7
CASSQTSGSPLDEQYF
>17|TRBV6-1|TRBD2|TRBJ2-2
CASSAPGLAGGTGELFF
>14|TRBV9|TRBD2|TRBJ2-3
CASSYLAETDTQYF
>18|TRBV21-1|.|TRBJ2-2
CASSKWALAGGNTGELFF
>11|TRBV5-5|.|TRBJ2-7
CASSLDYEQYF
>16|TRBV21-1|.|TRBJ1-2
CASSKASGTANYGYTF
>16|TRBV14|TRBD1|TRBJ1-2
CASSQERRGRVYGYTF
>16|TRBV2|.|TRBJ2-2
CASSEFQAEDTGELFF
>15|TRBV7-6|.|TRBJ2-5
CASSPRTRGQETQYF
>13|TRBV7-9|.|TRBJ2-7
CASSLVPTDEQYF
>14|TRBV4-2|.|TRBJ1-1
CASSQELRNSMGFF
>14|TRBV28|TRBD2|TRBJ2-7
CASSLYTSGYEQYF
>15|TRBV10-3|TRBD1|TRBJ1-1
CAISDKGQGNTEAFF
>14|TRBV18|.|TRBJ2-7
CASSHRRGLYEQYF
>15|TRBV4-2|TRBD2|TRBJ2-1
CASSQEAGVYNEQFF
>17|TRBV4-1|TRBD1|TRBJ1-5
CASSQAPGTGYGQPQHF
>13|TRBV28|.|TRBJ1-1
CASSFNSGTEAFF
>11|TRBV28|.|TRBJ2-7
CASFDTYEQYF
>14|TRBV9|.|TRBJ1-6
CASSPGAYNSPLHF